The rows below give T cell receptor beta chains drawn from one sample of a study of post-analysis software for immune sequencing data. TCRdb reanalysed the PCR reads using MiXCR and keeps one entry per CDR3 protein. The sample lists fewer than 550,000 distinct CDR3 sequences; about a third were seen once. The sequencing sample was made of blood. The source is a girl aged 2-17 years with multiple sclerosis. The CDR3 runs from the conserved cysteine through the conserved F or W. Expanded clones get a size class; other rows say once, few or many, or leave the size out.

CDR3aa	abundance	v_gene	j_gene
CASSLADRTHSLFYGYTF	few	TRBV5-1	TRBJ1-2
CASSLNSVGSYEQYF	.	TRBV7-3	TRBJ2-7
CASSLGDRRPLHF	.	TRBV11-2	TRBJ1-6
CSARSTESTDTQYF	.	TRBV20-1	TRBJ2-3
CASSLAGRADTQYF	many	TRBV7-9	TRBJ2-3
CATSGDSYNEQFF	few	TRBV24-1	TRBJ2-1
CSARVWSRGPVDTQYF	.	TRBV20-1	TRBJ2-3
CATSMWTGSTDTQYF	few	TRBV24-1	TRBJ2-3
CASSPDRVISYDNEQFF	few	TRBV11-1	TRBJ2-1
CASSLASGTNTGELFF	.	TRBV5-1	TRBJ2-2
CSAGPISGRLGDEQFF	few	TRBV20-1	TRBJ2-1
CSVGRLGLPYNERFF	.	TRBV29-1	TRBJ2-1
CASSLTGSPYEQYF	few	TRBV12-3/TRBV12-4	TRBJ2-7
CSVVGVGGLGETQYF	few	TRBV29-1	.
CASSRTRDESYEQYF	.	TRBV5-1	.
CASRIVTDTQYF	few	TRBV2	TRBJ2-3
CASSYLAGGLLETQYF	.	TRBV7-9	.